Following are 31 T cell receptor beta chains from one sample sequenced in a study of blood T cell repertoires in COVID-19. Here immunoSEQ multiplex PCR was the method, and the copy in TCRdb shows in-frame clones only, minus some. The sample shows hundreds of thousands of clones, about nine tenths of them seen only once. The sequencing input was peripheral blood. These receptors all come from a man over 45 with COVID-19, enrolled during active disease.

The V call is TRBV28, the J call TRBJ2-3, with TRBD2 as a possible D gene (7 bases). Between the trimmed V and J ends, which lost 1 base and 7 bases, there was a span of 18 bases. CDR1 is MDHEN, CDR2 SYDVKM, per germline. This CDR3 region has 16 residues. The CDR3 here is CASSLLAGASGYTQYF. In DNA, the CDR3 is TGTGCCAGCAGTTTATTGGCGGGGGCCTCCGGTTATACGCAGTATTTT.

V and J are TRBV7-9 and TRBJ2-1; D might be TRBD1 (6 bases). Trimming left V 5 bases short and J 4 bases short, with 18 bases between. Germline V CDR1 and CDR2: SEHNR, FQNEAQ (reference sequence). The CDR3 is 16 residues long. The CDR3, as DNA: TGTGCCAGCAGCCCCCTCGTGGGACACGGGTACAATGAGCAGTTCTTC. Protein product: CASSPLVGHGYNEQFF.

This clone is a singleton in its sample. This chain uses TRBV5-6 with TRBJ2-3; D ambiguous. V was shortened by 4 bases and J by 5 bases, with 26 bases between the two germline ends. The CDR3 has 18 amino acids. Germline CDR1 and CDR2: SGHDT and YYEEEE. The CDR3 coding sequence is TGTGCCAGCAGCCAGCGCGAGACTGGAGCGAAGTTGGGAGATACGCAGTATTTT. Translating it yields CASSQRETGAKLGDTQYF.

In regard to this clone: The sample has other DNA sequences that encode this CDR3 too. V is TRBV19 and J is TRBJ1-1; 7 nucleotides match TRBD1. From germline, CDR1 is LNHDA and CDR2 SQIVND (reference sequence). CDR3 length equals 14 residues. Trimming at V came to 4 bases and at J to 0 bases, leaving 2 bases not matched to a gene. CDR3 protein: CASSTGQMNTEAFF. The CDR3 nucleotides are TGTGCCAGTAGTACGGGACAGATGAACACTGAAGCTTTCTTT.

This clone was detected only once. This sequence joins TRBV6-6 and TRBJ2-7, with 11 bases matching TRBD2. The J segment lost 2 bases and the V segment lost 6 bases, leaving 9 bases of the junction unmatched. Looked up from germline, CDR1 is MNHNY and CDR2 is SVGAGI (reference sequence). The CDR3 loop spans 16 amino acids. This CDR3 reads CASSPIAGGITYEQYF. The DNA for the CDR3 is TGTGCCAGCAGCCCCATAGCGGGAGGGATTACCTACGAGCAGTACTTC.

The chain is built from TRBV2 and TRBJ1-4; 9 bases align to TRBD1. Trimming at V came to 5 bases and at J to 0 bases, leaving 4 bases not matched to a gene. CDR1 and CDR2 from the germline V gene are SNHLY and FYNNEI. The CDR3 is made up of 16 amino acids. Here the CDR3 reads CASSWTGDATNEKLFF. In nucleotides, the CDR3 is TGTGCCAGCAGTTGGACAGGGGATGCAACTAATGAAAAACTGTTTTTT.

The rearrangement links TRBV18 to TRBJ2-7; TRBD1 might be the D (6 bases). The V and J ends lost 1 base and 0 bases respectively, with 10 bases between them. The CDR3 runs 15 residues. CDR1 and CDR2 from the germline V gene are KGHSH and LQKENI. The CDR3, as DNA: TGTGCCAGCTCACCACGGCAGGGGACCTCCTACGAGCAGTACTTC. Its protein is CASSPRQGTSYEQYF.

In regard to this clone: This sample also contains other DNA sequences that code for the same CDR3. The J gene is TRBJ2-3, the V gene TRBV19; 10 nucleotides agree with TRBD1. The CDR3 spans 15 residues. The J segment lost 6 bases and the V segment lost 4 bases, leaving 7 bases of the junction unmatched. The germline V gene encodes CDR1 LNHDA and CDR2 SQIVND (reference sequence). The CDR3 nucleotides are TGTGCCAGTAGTAGGGGGACAGGGGCTTCCGATACGCAGTATTTT. It translates to CASSRGTGASDTQYF.

The chain joins TRBV18 to TRBJ2-2, with D possibly matching TRBD1 (7 bases). Trimming removed 5 bases at V and 4 bases at J, with 11 bases between. Germline lookup yields CDR1 KGHSH and CDR2 LQKENI. This CDR3 spans 14 amino acids. CDR3 sequence (DNA): TGTGCCAGCTCAGACAGGGAGGTCACCGGGGAGCTGTTTTTT. It yields the protein CASSDREVTGELFF.

V gene TRBV7-6 combines with J gene TRBJ2-1; D is unclear. The CDR3 is 16 residues long. With 2 bases removed from V and 0 bases from J, the gap between germline ends came to 11 bases. The germline CDR1 and CDR2 sequences are SGHVS and FNYEAQ. CDR3 nucleotides: TGTGCCAGCAGCTTACCTGTAGATAGCTCCTACAATGAGCAGTTCTTC. It encodes CASSLPVDSSYNEQFF.

This clone was seen only a few times. The chain recombines TRBV27 with TRBJ2-7; 7 nucleotides agree with TRBD1. In germline, CDR1 is MNHEY, CDR2 SMNVEV (reference sequence). The trim removed 3 bases at V and 3 bases at J, leaving 5 bases unmatched. The CDR3 contains 14 residues. The CDR3 DNA reads TGTGCCAGCAGTTTTCGGGGACAGAACTACGAGCAGTACTTC. Amino acid sequence: CASSFRGQNYEQYF.

This clone showed up just once. The chain employs TRBV11-1 and TRBJ2-7; 10 bases agree with TRBD1. The CDR3 sequence is 16 residues long. Germline CDR1 SGHAT, CDR2 FQDESV (reference sequence). V was clipped by 4 bases and J by 4 bases; unmatched bases: 10. CDR3 residues: CASSSPDRGLMYEQYF. The DNA of the CDR3 is TGTGCCAGCAGCTCCCCCGACAGGGGGCTTATGTACGAGCAGTACTTC. Together with reference TRBV11-1 and TRBJ2-7, the CDR3 gives the full variable domain: EAEVAQSPRYKITEKSQAVAFWCDPISGHATLYWYRQILGQGPELLVQFQDESVVDDSQLPKDRFSAERLKGVDSTLKIQPAELGDSAMYLCASSSPDRGLMYEQYFGPGTRLTVT.

J is TRBJ2-7 and V is TRBV2; TRBD1 aligns across 7 bases. V lost 7 bases and J lost 0; bases outside the gene matches: 6. This CDR3 is 14 amino acids long. Looked up from germline, CDR1 is SNHLY and CDR2 is FYNNEI. The CDR3 loop reads CASTGQASSYEQYF. DNA for the CDR3: TGTGCCAGCACCGGACAGGCCAGCTCCTACGAGCAGTACTTC.

This clone was seen only once. The gene calls are TRBV3-1 (or the pseudogene TRBV3-2) and TRBJ2-7; the match to TRBD2 covers 9 bases. V trimming: 0 bases; J trimming: 4 bases; junction bases outside the gene matches: 7. The germline V gene encodes CDR1 LGHDT and CDR2 YNNKEL (reference sequence). The CDR3 is 16 residues long. This CDR3 is CASSQDLSGRWYEQYF. CDR3 DNA sequence: TGTGCCAGCAGCCAAGATCTGAGCGGGAGGTGGTACGAGCAGTACTTC.

V gene TRBV12-1 combines with J gene TRBJ2-7; the D call of TRBD1 is as the table states it, not checked on the DNA. TRBV12-1 is a pseudogene segment. This CDR3 contains 18 residues. CDR3 bases: TGTGCCAGCAGCATACCCTCTGGGACAGGGTACAACTACTACGAGCAGTACTTC. Translation gives CASSIPSGTGYNYYEQYF.

V and J are TRBV11-3 and TRBJ2-1, with a possible D match to TRBD2 (6 bases). CDR1 is SGHNT, CDR2 YENEEA, per germline. The CDR3 consists of 12 residues. V lost 1 base and J 8 bases, leaving 6 bases between the germline ends. The CDR3 loop is CASSLGGDEQFF. The DNA of the CDR3 is TGTGCCAGCAGCTTAGGGGGGGATGAGCAGTTCTTC.

V usage is TRBV28 and J usage is TRBJ2-1; 8 bases map to TRBD2. The length of the CDR3 is 15 residues. Germline V gene data show CDR1 as MDHEN and CDR2 as SYDVKM. V was pared by 6 bases and J by 7 bases, with 11 bases of the junction left unmatched. Here the CDR3 reads CASRSGAGGRNEQFF. In DNA, the CDR3 is TGTGCCAGCAGGTCGGGCGCGGGGGGCAGGAATGAGCAGTTCTTC.

This chain joins TRBV3-1 (or the pseudogene TRBV3-2) and TRBJ1-2; TRBD1 might be the D (5 bases). Germline CDR1 is LGHDT and CDR2 is YNNKEL (reference sequence). This CDR3 is built from 16 residues. Deletions cut 0 bases from V and 4 bases from J, with 15 bases between. The CDR3 here is CASSQDHGARIYGYTF. CDR3 nucleotide sequence: TGTGCCAGCAGCCAAGATCATGGGGCGAGGATCTATGGCTACACCTTC.

This clone was seen only a few times. The V gene is TRBV30, the J gene TRBJ1-6; 9 bases map to TRBD1. CDR3 length: 13 residues. Germline-derived CDR1 and CDR2 are GTSNPN and SVGIG (reference sequence). The trim removed 1 base at V and 9 bases at J, leaving 1 base unmatched. As DNA, the CDR3 is TGTGCCTGGAGTGGACAGGGGGTTTCACCCCTCCACTTT. Its translation: CAWSGQGVSPLHF. Supplemented by reference TRBV30 and TRBJ1-6, the full variable domain reads SQTIHQWPATLVQPVGSPLSLECTVEGTSNPNLYWYRQAAGRGLQLLFYSVGIGQISSEVPQNLSASRPQDRQFILSSKKLLLSDSGFYLCAWSGQGVSPLHFGNGTRLTVT.

This clone came up many times. The V gene is TRBV29-1, the J gene TRBJ2-2, with 9 bases lining up with TRBD1. CDR3 length equals 14 residues. Germline V gene lookup returns CDR1 SQVTM and CDR2 ANQGSEA. J gave up 4 bases and V 5 bases, and 5 bases lay outside the gene matches. CDR3 DNA sequence: TGCAGCGTTACCGGGACAGGGCTCACCGGGGAGCTGTTTTTT. It codes for CSVTGTGLTGELFF.

This chain joins TRBV10-3 and TRBJ1-5, with 7 bases identical to TRBD1. The CDR3 contains 16 residues. With V trimmed by 5 bases and J by 1 base, 8 bases remained unmatched. The germline CDR1 and CDR2 sequences are ENHRY and SYGVKD. CDR3 amino acids: CAISSSGTESNQPQHF. CDR3 nucleotide sequence: TGTGCCATCAGTTCCTCCGGGACAGAGAGCAATCAGCCCCAGCATTTT.

The chain carries TRBV5-1 and TRBJ2-3; TRBD2 agrees at 7 bases. The CDR3 runs to 15 residues. V was clipped by 7 bases and J by 5 bases; unmatched bases: 13. Germline V gene data show CDR1 as SGHRS and CDR2 as YFSETQ. CDR3 nucleotide sequence: TGCGCCAGCCAAGACTTCCCTGGCGGGGGAGATACGCAGTATTTT. As protein: CASQDFPGGGDTQYF.

Details on this clone: Its ends do not fully match the called genes, so a read error is possible. This sequence joins TRBV18 and TRBJ2-7; D unclear. Germline V gives CDR1 KGHSH, CDR2 LQKENI. The CDR3 totals 13 residues. The CDR3 is CASSLIDSNEQYF. The CDR3 DNA reads TGTGCCAGCTCATTAATAGACTCCAACGAGCAGTACTTC. Together with reference TRBV18 and TRBJ2-7, the CDR3 gives the full variable domain: NAGVMQNPRHLVRRRGQEARLRCSPMKGHSHVYWYRQLPEEGLKFMVYLQKENIIDESGMPKERFSAEFPKEGPSILRIQQVVRGDSAAYFCASSLIDSNEQYFGPGTRLTVT.

V and J are TRBV9 and TRBJ1-5; no clear D. Germline values: CDR1 SGDLS, CDR2 YYNGEE. The ends were cut back, 0 bases at V and 4 bases at J, with 11 bases in the middle. The CDR3 length is 15 residues. The CDR3 region is CASSVVRFGNQPQHF. CDR3 DNA: TGTGCCAGCAGCGTAGTCAGGTTTGGTAATCAGCCCCAGCATTTT.

The genes are TRBV2 and TRBJ2-7; D is perhaps TRBD2 (6 bases). CDR1 is SNHLY, CDR2 FYNNEI, per germline. V was clipped by 10 bases and J by 9 bases, with 22 bases between them. The CDR3 covers 13 residues. DNA of the CDR3: TGTGCCATCACCGGCGGGACCCCACGGGGGCAGTACTTC. Encoded protein: CAITGGTPRGQYF.

The chain uses TRBV29-1 and TRBJ2-5; 8 bases fit TRBD2. This CDR3 is built from 12 residues. Germline V gene data show CDR1 as SQVTM and CDR2 as ANQGSEA. The V gene end was trimmed by 7 bases and the J gene end by 5 bases; junction bases not matched to a gene: 6. The CDR3 sequence: CSGRGGLETQYF. The CDR3 coding sequence is TGCAGCGGTCGGGGGGGCCTTGAGACCCAGTACTTC.

The rearrangement links TRBV3-1 (or the pseudogene TRBV3-2) to TRBJ2-2, with 7 bases matching TRBD2. J was trimmed by 0 bases and V by 7 bases; bases with no gene match: 8. The CDR3 consists of 16 residues. CDR1 is LGHDT, CDR2 YNNKEL, per germline (reference sequence). The DNA for the CDR3 is TGTGCCAGCAAAGATTGGGGGGGTTCGAACACCGGGGAGCTGTTTTTT. This translates into CASKDWGGSNTGELFF.

This clone appeared once. This rearrangement joins TRBV6-5 to TRBJ1-1; the D gene is possibly TRBD1 (5 bases). The CDR3 length is 14 residues. The germline V and J ends were trimmed by 4 bases and 5 bases, with 14 bases remaining between them. Germline V gene data show CDR1 as MNHEY and CDR2 as SVGAGI. The CDR3 sequence is CASSSGREGTEAFF. The CDR3 nucleotides read TGTGCCAGCAGTTCCGGGAGGGAGGGGACTGAAGCTTTCTTT.

The V call is TRBV2, the J call TRBJ1-5; D is perhaps TRBD1 (6 bases). The CDR3 is 15 residues long. Trimming took off 1 base at V and 3 bases at J, with 10 bases between the two ends. The germline V gene has CDR1 SNHLY and CDR2 FYNNEI. This CDR3 is CASSEGAGANQPQHF. The CDR3 region has the DNA TGTGCCAGCAGTGAAGGGGCAGGGGCCAATCAGCCCCAGCATTTT.

The J gene is TRBJ2-2, the V gene TRBV5-4, with D maybe TRBD2 (7 bases). Trimming took 4 bases from V and 2 from J, leaving 21 bases between them. The CDR3 loop spans 18 amino acids. CDR1 SGHNT and CDR2 YYREEE come from the germline V gene (reference sequence). Here the CDR3 DNA reads TGTGCCAGCAGCCAACCGGTCGGCGGGGGCACAAACACCGGGGAGCTGTTTTTT. Its translation: CASSQPVGGGTNTGELFF. The full variable domain, rest sourced from reference TRBV5-4 and TRBJ2-2, is ETGVTQSPTHLIKTRGQQVTLRCSSQSGHNTVSWYQQALGQGPQFIFQYYREEENGRGNFPPRFSGLQFPNYSSELNVNALELDDSALYLCASSQPVGGGTNTGELFFGEGSRLTVL.

This chain connects TRBV4-2 to TRBJ1-4; D is unresolved. The length of the CDR3 is 18 residues. In germline, CDR1 is LGHNA, CDR2 YNFKEQ. V shed 2 bases and J shed 3 bases, with 19 bases lying between them. This chain's CDR3 is CASSQPGWQKEANEKLFF. The CDR3 region has the DNA TGTGCCAGCAGCCAACCCGGATGGCAGAAGGAGGCTAATGAAAAACTGTTTTTT.